These 20 T cell receptor beta chains share one sample of origin, sequenced in a study of blood T cell repertoires in COVID-19. TCRdb's table, derived via immunoSEQ multiplex PCR, lists solely in-frame clones and lacks some. The table records approximately 50,000 clones, roughly 85% of them present only once. The specimen sequenced was peripheral blood. The receptor set was obtained from a man aged 60 to 75 with acute or convalescent COVID-19.

This chain connects TRBV27 to TRBJ2-7, with D perhaps TRBD1 (5 bases). This CDR3 contains 14 residues. V was clipped by 2 bases and J by 2 bases, with 10 bases between them. The V gene's germline CDR1 is MNHEY and CDR2 SMNVEV (reference sequence). In nucleotides, the CDR3 is TGTGCCAGCAGTTTACGACAGACAACCTACGAGCAGTACTTC. It translates to CASSLRQTTYEQYF.

This clone is a singleton in its sample. The V call is TRBV6-5, the J call TRBJ2-2; 11 positions match TRBD1. CDR1 MNHEY and CDR2 SVGAGI come from the germline V gene. The ends lost 6 bases at V and 6 bases at J; junction bases unmatched: 6. CDR3 length: 15 amino acids. CDR3 sequence: CASSQPGQGAGELFF. The CDR3 DNA sequence: TGTGCCAGCAGCCAGCCGGGACAGGGGGCCGGGGAGCTGTTTTTT.

The V call is TRBV24-1, the J call TRBJ1-2; a weak D match, TRBD1 (6 bases). Trimming took off 0 bases at V and 7 bases at J, with 8 bases between the two ends. Germline CDR1 reads KGHDR; CDR2 reads SFDVKD. The CDR3 sequence is 13 residues long. As DNA, the CDR3 is TGTGCCACCAGTGATTTGCAGGGGACTGGCTACACCTTC. Translating it yields CATSDLQGTGYTF.

The chain recombines TRBV27 with TRBJ2-3; D might be TRBD2 (7 bases). The CDR3 extends over 16 amino acids. With 4 bases removed from V and 4 bases from J, the gap between germline ends came to 18 bases. The germline CDR1 and CDR2 sequences are MNHEY and SMNVEV (reference sequence). The CDR3 coding sequence is TGTGCCAGCAGTTCCCGGGGGGCCCGGAGGTCAGATACGCAGTATTTT. Translating it yields CASSSRGARRSDTQYF.

This clone was recorded once. The CDR3 DNA is TGTGCCAGCAGACACATGGGCGGGAGGGTGACTGAGCAGTTCTTC. Translation: CASRHMGGRVTEQFF. V is TRBV28 and J is TRBJ2-1, with TRBD2 identical over 9 bases. The CDR3 extends over 15 amino acids. V dropped 6 bases and J dropped 9; count of bases not matched to a gene: 12. CDR1 is MDHEN and CDR2 is SYDVKM in the germline V gene.

The rearrangement links TRBV3-1 (or the pseudogene TRBV3-2) to TRBJ2-3, with 11 positions matching TRBD2. The CDR3 sequence is 19 residues long. The V gene's germline CDR1 is LGHDT and CDR2 YNNKEL (reference sequence). The trim removed 1 base at V and 0 bases at J, leaving 9 bases unmatched. Here the CDR3 reads CASSQGLAGPRLSTDTQYF. The CDR3 DNA is TGTGCCAGCAGCCAAGGACTAGCGGGGCCGAGACTAAGCACAGATACGCAGTATTTT.

The V and J genes are TRBV27 and TRBJ2-7; 7 nucleotides align to TRBD1. The V and J ends lost 1 base and 4 bases, in that order; junction bases with no gene match: 4. Germline CDR1 reads MNHEY; CDR2 reads SMNVEV (reference sequence). The CDR3 runs to 14 residues. Here the CDR3 DNA reads TGTGCCAGCAGTTTATGGGCGACAGGGTACGAGCAGTACTTC. As protein: CASSLWATGYEQYF.

The V gene is TRBV28, the J gene TRBJ2-1; 11 bases agree with TRBD2. The J segment lost 4 bases and the V segment lost 5 bases, leaving 4 bases of the junction unmatched. CDR1 and CDR2 (germline): MDHEN, SYDVKM. The CDR3 runs to 15 residues. The CDR3 is CASSPSGRSYNEQFF. The CDR3, as DNA: TGTGCCAGCAGTCCTAGCGGGAGGTCATACAATGAGCAGTTCTTC.

The V gene is TRBV6-5, the J gene TRBJ1-6; unclear D gene. Germline lookup yields CDR1 MNHEY and CDR2 SVGAGI. V was shortened by 6 bases and J by 0 bases, with 6 bases between the two germline ends. The CDR3 sequence is 14 residues long. The CDR3 is CASRGSSYNSPLHF. The CDR3 bases are TGTGCCAGCAGGGGGAGCTCCTATAATTCACCCCTCCACTTT.

The V gene is TRBV27, the J gene TRBJ1-2; unclear D gene. Trimming took 10 bases from V and 6 from J, leaving 12 bases between them. The germline gives CDR1 MNHEY, CDR2 SMNVEV (reference sequence). The CDR3 runs 11 residues. CDR3 region: CAIFTGNGYTF. As DNA, the CDR3 is TGTGCCATCTTCACGGGGAATGGCTACACCTTC.

The V gene is TRBV16, the J gene TRBJ1-3, with unresolved D. The CDR3 is made up of 17 amino acids. Germline V lookup: CDR1 KGHSY, CDR2 FQNENV. V was clipped by 0 bases and J by 0 bases, with 12 bases between them. The CDR3 spells CASSQSPARSSGNTIYF. CDR3 bases: TGTGCCAGCAGCCAATCCCCGGCGAGGAGCTCTGGAAACACCATATATTTT.

The rearrangement uses TRBV2 and TRBJ2-3; possible D gene TRBD1, 5 bases. V was pared by 6 bases and J by 4 bases, with 14 bases between. The CDR3 totals 14 residues. The germline gives CDR1 SNHLY, CDR2 FYNNEI. The CDR3 bases are TGTGCCAGCAGCAGGGTAATGGTCTCAGATACGCAGTATTTT. It translates to CASSRVMVSDTQYF. Variable domain in full (rest from reference TRBV2 and TRBJ2-3): EPEVTQTPSHQVTQMGQEVILRCVPISNHLYFYWYRQILGQKVEFLVSFYNNEISEKSEIFDDQFSVERPDGSNFTLKIRSTKLEDSAMYFCASSRVMVSDTQYFGPGTRLTVL.

This chain joins TRBV15 and TRBJ2-3; 12 nucleotides line up with TRBD2. The V gene's germline CDR1 is LNHNV and CDR2 YYDKDF (reference sequence). This CDR3 spans 17 amino acids. V gave up 1 base and J gave up 7 bases; unmatched junction bases: 9. The DNA for the CDR3 is TGTGCCACCAGCAGAGCCGCTAGCGGGAGGGCCAAAAATACGCAGTATTTT. As protein: CATSRAASGRAKNTQYF.

V usage is TRBV3-1 (or the pseudogene TRBV3-2) and J usage is TRBJ2-3; 10 bases are shared with TRBD2. The CDR3 extends over 16 amino acids. After removal of 4 bases from V and 6 bases from J, the junction contained 10 bases not matched to a gene. The germline V gene has CDR1 LGHDT and CDR2 YNNKEL (reference sequence). CDR3: CASSPKLAGRGDTQYF. CDR3 bases: TGTGCCAGCAGCCCCAAACTAGCGGGGAGAGGGGATACGCAGTATTTT.

This chain links TRBV7-3 with TRBJ2-6; 7 nucleotides align to TRBD1. Germline loops: CDR1 SGHTA, CDR2 FQGTGA. V shed 1 base and J 2 bases; nucleotides not matched to a gene: 2. This CDR3 has 16 residues. The CDR3 DNA follows: TGTGCCAGCAGCTTAAGGCAGGGGGCTGGGGCCAACGTCCTGACTTTC. Translation gives CASSLRQGAGANVLTF.

V is TRBV6-6 and J is TRBJ2-7, with 7 bases fitting TRBD1. Germline CDR1 MNHNY, CDR2 SVGAGI (reference sequence). The CDR3 is made up of 12 amino acids. The V gene end was trimmed by 5 bases and the J gene end by 7 bases; junction bases not matched to a gene: 5. The CDR3 nucleotides are TGTGCCAGCAGTCCGGGGACAGAAGAGCAGTACTTC. It specifies CASSPGTEEQYF.

The J gene is TRBJ1-2, the V gene TRBV29-1, with TRBD1 identical over 8 bases. Germline CDR1 SQVTM, CDR2 ANQGSEA. The CDR3 extends over 12 amino acids. J gave up 2 bases and V 7 bases, and 3 bases lay outside the gene matches. The CDR3 sequence: CSGRQGNYGYTF. The CDR3 DNA reads TGCAGCGGGAGACAGGGGAACTATGGCTACACCTTC.

The rearrangement joins TRBV7-9 to TRBJ2-2; TRBD2 aligns across 8 bases. J lost 3 bases, V lost 7 bases, and 10 bases had no gene match. The CDR3 totals 16 residues. CDR1 is SEHNR, CDR2 FQNEAQ, per germline (reference sequence). The CDR3 loop is CASKRSSGLYTGELFF. CDR3 in DNA: TGTGCCAGCAAACGATCTAGCGGGTTATACACCGGGGAGCTGTTTTTT.

There are a few counts of this clone. The chain has TRBV7-8 and TRBJ2-3; 7 bases are a match to TRBD2. This CDR3 has 16 residues. V lost 7 bases to trimming and J lost 2 bases; unmatched junction nucleotides: 12. The germline V gene has CDR1 SGHVS and CDR2 FQNEAQ. CDR3 amino acids: CASIRGRAIFTDTQYF. The CDR3 DNA is TGTGCCAGCATTCGGGGGAGGGCCATTTTCACAGATACGCAGTATTTT.

The V call is TRBV6-5, the J call TRBJ2-5; the D is unclear. Germline lookup yields CDR1 MNHEY and CDR2 SVGAGI. The CDR3 consists of 14 residues. V gave up 3 bases and J gave up 5 bases, with 13 bases separating them. CDR3 sequence reads: CASSYGRLEETQYF. CDR3 coding DNA: TGTGCCAGCAGTTATGGTCGCCTTGAGGAGACCCAGTACTTC.